This entry describes one T cell receptor beta chain. This clonotype was recorded many times. Its antigen remains unidentified. No much larger clone is present one base from it, and per-base qualities are unavailable. The method behind the library was 5' RACE. The reads were generated on a NextSeq 500. To allow correction of PCR and sequencing errors, the TCR library protocol tagged every TCR cDNA molecule with a unique molecular identifier. Concerning the study's data processing: TCR identification, UMI-based error correction and CDR3 extraction were performed with Decombinator tools. Expanded TCRs were defined as those above a frequency of 2 per 1,000, corresponding to the top 1% of the tumor frequency distribution. Expanded tumor TCRs were classed as regional if statistically deemed absent (corrected P<0.05) from at least one tumor region, otherwise ubiquitous. Each repertoire was subsampled 100 times to 5,000 TCRs, after which Renyi diversity was computed with the R vegan package. CDR3 similarity networks were constructed using string-kernel similarity of amino acid triplets, with links drawn between CDR3s whose pairwise similarity was above 0.82. In TCRdb, the public reads were trimmed at Q25 with fastp and aligned with MiXCR, with productive beta chains retained. Every entry covers one CDR3 protein and lists the most common genes and DNA from its rows. The V and J calls and clone size come from TCRdb's table, not from the authors' own analysis. For this sample there are about 10,000 distinct CDR3 sequences; 7% to 9% appear just once. The top ten clonotypes cover about 18% of the sample.

The source of the sample is a study of spatial heterogeneity in lung cancer (dated by TCRdb to 2018 to 2020). Background on the whole study: Beta-chain transcripts were consistently detected in greater numbers than alpha-chain transcripts, which likely reflects a higher abundance of beta-chain transcripts. In tumor regions, TCR transcript counts showed a strong correlation with a T cell transcriptional module score from matched bulk RNA-seq. In the raw uncorrected reads, each unique combination of TCR and UMI appeared more than ten times on average. In non-small cell lung cancer, the study quantitatively compared TCR alpha and beta repertoires across several tumor regions, matched nontumor lung, and blood. Nonsynonymous mutation counts, determined by whole-exome sequencing of tumor tissue, were related to TCR repertoire features. Both alpha and beta chains were TCR-sequenced in samples taken at surgery, namely 220 tumor regions, fewer than 85 matched nontumor lung samples and 50 to 60 PBMC samples.

What the study reported, not specific to this receptor: A correlation was observed between the number of expanded intratumoral alpha and beta TCRs and the tumor nonsynonymous mutation count. TCR-seq coverage of tumor T cells was estimated at only roughly 6.6% for alpha chains and approximately 13% for beta chains. Counts of ubiquitous and regional expanded TCRs were found to correlate with counts of ubiquitous and regional nonsynonymous mutations, respectively. Additional single-cell paired TCR alpha and beta sequencing was considered necessary to confirm, at a functional level, the hypothesis that regional TCRs recognize regional mutations.

CDR3 length: 15 amino acids, cysteine to phenylalanine. Only the CDR3 region is kept as DNA, spanning 45 bases read in frame from base 1. Per the germline V gene (reference sequence), SEHNR is the CDR1 and FQNEAQ is the CDR2. V is pared back by 8 bases and J by 15 bases, with 29 bases lying between the germline termini. This sample's time point label indicates: sample taken at primary tumor resection. Samples were obtained from 65 to 90 patients with early-stage, untreated non-small cell lung cancer from the lung TRACERx cohort. Whole RNA extracted from tumor and nontumor lung tissue, or from cryopreserved PBMC samples, was used for TCR sequencing without cell sorting. Patients were selected for TCR sequencing only if sufficient RNA was available from at least two tumor regions. Tumor and adjacent nontumor lung specimens were reviewed by a lung pathologist before selection.

This clonotype was obtained from a male donor with early-stage non-small cell lung cancer. The sequence is built from TRBV7-9 and TRBJ2-1, with TRBD2 perhaps the D gene, on 5 matching bases. Specimen: lung tumor tissue, collected at surgery. The DNA is TGTGCCAGCTCCGAACGAGGTGGTAGCCCCGAGGGTCCGTTCTTC. Its protein is CASSERGGSPEGPFF.